The following is a TCR beta chain sequence with its context. Assay: immunoSEQ multiplex PCR; the TCRdb copy retains only in-frame clones and omits some. The sample shows fewer than 35,000 clones, 85% to 95% of them seen only once. The data belong to a study of glioma-infiltrating T cells after dendritic cell vaccination. About the research overall: Patients had newly diagnosed or recurrent glioblastoma and received dendritic cell vaccines. At biweekly intervals, patients got three intradermal dendritic cell vaccine injections. Patients received autologous tumor lysate-pulsed dendritic cell vaccination between the early 2000s and the early 2010s.

Germline assignment: CDR1 SEHNR and CDR2 FQNEAQ (reference sequence). The CDR3 is 18 residues long. Trimming at V came to 0 bases and at J to 3 bases, leaving 10 bases not matched to a gene. The rearrangement links TRBV7-9 to TRBJ2-3; TRBD2 matches 9 bases. The sequenced sample was blood, obtained before dendritic cell vaccination. The clonotype was recovered from a human donor with glioblastoma. The DNA of the CDR3 is TGTGCCAGCAGCTTAGCGCTCGTCAGCGGGGGGTCGACAGATACGCAGTATTTT. It translates to CASSLALVSGGSTDTQYF.